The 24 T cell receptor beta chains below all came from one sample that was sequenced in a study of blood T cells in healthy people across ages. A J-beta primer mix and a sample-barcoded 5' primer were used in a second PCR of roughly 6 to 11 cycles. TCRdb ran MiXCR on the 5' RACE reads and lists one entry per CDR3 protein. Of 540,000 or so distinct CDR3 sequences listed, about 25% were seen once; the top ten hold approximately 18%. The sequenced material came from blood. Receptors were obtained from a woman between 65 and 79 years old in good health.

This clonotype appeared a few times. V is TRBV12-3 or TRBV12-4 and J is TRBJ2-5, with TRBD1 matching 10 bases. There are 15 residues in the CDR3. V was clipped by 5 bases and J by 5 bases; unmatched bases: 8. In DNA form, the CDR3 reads TGTGCCAGCAGTCAGGGACAGGGGAGATTGGAGACCCAGTACTTC. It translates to CASSQGQGRLETQYF.

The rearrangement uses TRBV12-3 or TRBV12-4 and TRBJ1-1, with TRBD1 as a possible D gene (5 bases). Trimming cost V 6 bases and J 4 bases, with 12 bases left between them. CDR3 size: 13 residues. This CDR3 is CASRPSRGTEAFF. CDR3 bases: TGTGCCAGCAGACCCTCAAGGGGCACTGAAGCTTTCTTT.

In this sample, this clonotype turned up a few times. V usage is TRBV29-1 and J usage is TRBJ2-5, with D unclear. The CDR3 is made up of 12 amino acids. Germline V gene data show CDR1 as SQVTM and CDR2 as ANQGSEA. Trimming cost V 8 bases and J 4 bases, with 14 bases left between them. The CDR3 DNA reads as TGCAGCCCGGCTTTGATGCGAGAGACCCAGTACTTC. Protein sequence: CSPALMRETQYF. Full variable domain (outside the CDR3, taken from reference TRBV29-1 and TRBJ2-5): SAVISQKPSRDICQRGTSLTIQCQVDSQVTMMFWYRQQPGQSLTLIATANQGSEATYESGFVIDKFPISRPNLTFSTLTVSNMSPEDSSIYLCSPALMRETQYFGPGTRLLVL.

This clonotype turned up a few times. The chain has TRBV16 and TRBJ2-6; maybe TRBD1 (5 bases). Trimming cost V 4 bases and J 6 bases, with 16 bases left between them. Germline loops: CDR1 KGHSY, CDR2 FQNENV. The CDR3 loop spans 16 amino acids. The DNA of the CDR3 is TGTGCCAGCAGCCTTGGGGCCAACGGAAAGGCCAACGTCCTGACTTTC. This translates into CASSLGANGKANVLTF.

The CDR3 DNA reads as TGTGCCAGCAGCGGACAGGGTGTCGGTGGAAACACCATATATTTT. Translation gives CASSGQGVGGNTIYF. The chain joins TRBV6-6 to TRBJ1-3, with 8 bases identical to TRBD1. The germline CDR1 and CDR2 sequences are MNHNY and SVGAGI (reference sequence). With 6 bases clipped from V and 3 bases from J, the junction kept 7 bases outside the gene matches. The CDR3 contains 15 residues.

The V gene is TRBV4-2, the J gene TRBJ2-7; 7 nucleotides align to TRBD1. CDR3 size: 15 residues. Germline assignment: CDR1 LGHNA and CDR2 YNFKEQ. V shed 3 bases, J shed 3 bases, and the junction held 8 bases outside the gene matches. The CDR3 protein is CASSHRDSLNYEQYF. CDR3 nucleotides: TGTGCCAGCAGCCATCGGGACAGTCTTAACTACGAGCAGTACTTC.

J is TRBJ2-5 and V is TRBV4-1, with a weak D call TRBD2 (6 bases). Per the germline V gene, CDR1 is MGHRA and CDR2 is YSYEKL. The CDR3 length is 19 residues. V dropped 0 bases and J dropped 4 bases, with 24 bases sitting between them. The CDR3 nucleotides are TGCGCCAGCAGCCAAGATGAACGGGGCGGGGCCTACCTAGGAGAGACCCAGTACTTC. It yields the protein CASSQDERGGAYLGETQYF.

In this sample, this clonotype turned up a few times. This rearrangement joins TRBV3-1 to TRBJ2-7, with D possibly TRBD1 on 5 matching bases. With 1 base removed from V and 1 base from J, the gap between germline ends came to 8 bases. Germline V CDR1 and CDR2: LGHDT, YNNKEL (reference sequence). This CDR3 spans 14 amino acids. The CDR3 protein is CASSQGGRSYEQYF. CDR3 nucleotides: TGTGCCAGCAGCCAAGGGGGCCGTTCCTACGAGCAGTACTTC.

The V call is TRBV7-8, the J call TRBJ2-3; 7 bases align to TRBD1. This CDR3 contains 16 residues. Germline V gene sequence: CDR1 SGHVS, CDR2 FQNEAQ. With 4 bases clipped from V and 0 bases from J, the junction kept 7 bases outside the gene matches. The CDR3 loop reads CASSSLGGASTDTQYF. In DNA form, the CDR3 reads TGTGCCAGCAGCTCCCTAGGGGGCGCCAGCACAGATACGCAGTATTTT.

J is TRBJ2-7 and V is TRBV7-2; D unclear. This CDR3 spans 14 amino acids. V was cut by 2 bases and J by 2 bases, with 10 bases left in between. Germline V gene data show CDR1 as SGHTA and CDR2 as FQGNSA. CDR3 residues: CASSLIYGPYEQYF. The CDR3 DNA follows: TGTGCCAGCAGCTTAATTTACGGTCCCTACGAGCAGTACTTC.

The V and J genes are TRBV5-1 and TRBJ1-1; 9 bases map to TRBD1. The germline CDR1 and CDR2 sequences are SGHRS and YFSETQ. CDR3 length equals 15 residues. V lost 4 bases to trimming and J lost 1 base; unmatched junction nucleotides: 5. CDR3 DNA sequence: TGCGCCAGCAGCGAGGGACAGGGACCGAACACTGAAGCTTTCTTT. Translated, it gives CASSEGQGPNTEAFF.

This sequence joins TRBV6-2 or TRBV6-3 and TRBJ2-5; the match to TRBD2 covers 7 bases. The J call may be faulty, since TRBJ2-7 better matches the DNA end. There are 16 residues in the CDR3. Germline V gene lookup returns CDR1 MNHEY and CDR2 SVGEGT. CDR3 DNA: TGTGCCAGCAGTTACAGGGCGGGGGACCTCTCCTACGAGCAGTACTTC. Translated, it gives CASSYRAGDLSYEQYF.

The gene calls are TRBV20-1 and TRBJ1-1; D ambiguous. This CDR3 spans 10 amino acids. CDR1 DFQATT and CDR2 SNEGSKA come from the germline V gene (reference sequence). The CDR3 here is CRGVSTEAFF. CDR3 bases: TGCAGGGGTGTCAGTACTGAAGCTTTCTTT.

The CDR3 DNA sequence: TGCAGTGCTAGAGATAGGGTGGGCACCTACGAGCAGTACTTC. As protein: CSARDRVGTYEQYF. The J gene is TRBJ2-7, the V gene TRBV20-1; D remains ambiguous. Germline CDR1 and CDR2: DFQATT and SNEGSKA (reference sequence). The V gene lost 0 bases and the J gene lost 2 bases, with 11 bases spanning the gap. The CDR3 contains 14 residues.

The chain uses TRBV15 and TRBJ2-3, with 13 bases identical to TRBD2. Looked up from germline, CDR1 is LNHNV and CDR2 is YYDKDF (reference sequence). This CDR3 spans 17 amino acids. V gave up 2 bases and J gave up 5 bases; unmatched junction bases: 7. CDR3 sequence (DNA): TGTGCCACCAGCAGAACAACTAGCGGGGGGGAGAAAGATACGCAGTATTTT. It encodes CATSRTTSGGEKDTQYF.

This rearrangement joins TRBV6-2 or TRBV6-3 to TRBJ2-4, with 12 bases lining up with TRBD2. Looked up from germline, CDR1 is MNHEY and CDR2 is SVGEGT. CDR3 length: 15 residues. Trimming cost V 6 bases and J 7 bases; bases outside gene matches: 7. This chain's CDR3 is CASRPLAGGENIQYF. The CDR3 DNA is TGTGCCAGCAGACCACTAGCGGGAGGAGAGAACATTCAGTACTTC.

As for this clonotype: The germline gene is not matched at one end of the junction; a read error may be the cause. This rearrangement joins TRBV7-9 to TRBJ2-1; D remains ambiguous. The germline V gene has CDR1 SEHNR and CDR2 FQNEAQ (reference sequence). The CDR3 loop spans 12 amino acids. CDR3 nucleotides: TGTGCCAGCAGCCCTGTTGATATCGCTGCTAGTTTC. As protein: CASSPVDIAASF.

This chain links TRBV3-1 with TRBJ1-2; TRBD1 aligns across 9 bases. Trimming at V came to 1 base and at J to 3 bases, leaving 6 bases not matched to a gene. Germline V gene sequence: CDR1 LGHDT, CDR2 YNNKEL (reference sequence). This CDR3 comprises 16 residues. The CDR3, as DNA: TGTGCCAGCAGCCAAGTTTCGGGACAGGGATACTATGGCTACACCTTC. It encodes CASSQVSGQGYYGYTF. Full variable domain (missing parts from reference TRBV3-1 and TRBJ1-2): DTAVSQTPKYLVTQMGNDKSIKCEQNLGHDTMYWYKQDSKKFLKIMFSYNNKELIINETVPNRFSPKSPDKAHLNLHINSLELGDSAVYFCASSQVSGQGYYGYTFGSGTRLTVV.

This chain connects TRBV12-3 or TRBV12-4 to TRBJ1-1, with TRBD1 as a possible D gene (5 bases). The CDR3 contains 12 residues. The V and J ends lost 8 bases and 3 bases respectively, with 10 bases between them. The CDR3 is CASEGYDTEAFF. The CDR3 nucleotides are TGTGCCAGCGAGGGGTATGACACTGAAGCTTTCTTT.

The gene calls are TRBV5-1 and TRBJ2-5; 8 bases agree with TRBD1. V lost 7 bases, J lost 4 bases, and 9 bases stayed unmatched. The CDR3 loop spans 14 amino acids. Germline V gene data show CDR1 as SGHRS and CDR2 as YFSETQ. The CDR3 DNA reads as TGCGCCAGCGTAGCTCGGACAGGGTCAGAGACCCAGTACTTC. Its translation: CASVARTGSETQYF.

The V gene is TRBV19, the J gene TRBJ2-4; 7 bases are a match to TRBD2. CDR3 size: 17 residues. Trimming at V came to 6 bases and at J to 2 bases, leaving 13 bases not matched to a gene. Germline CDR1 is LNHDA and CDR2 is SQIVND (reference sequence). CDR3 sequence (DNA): TGTGCCAGTAGCGACTTCCAAGGGCGGGGGACCAAAAACATTCAGTACTTC. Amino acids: CASSDFQGRGTKNIQYF. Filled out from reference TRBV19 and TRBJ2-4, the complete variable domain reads DGGITQSPKYLFRKEGQNVTLSCEQNLNHDAMYWYRQDPGQGLRLIYYSQIVNDFQKGDIAEGYSVSREKKESFPLTVTSAQKNPTAFYLCASSDFQGRGTKNIQYFGAGTRLSVL.

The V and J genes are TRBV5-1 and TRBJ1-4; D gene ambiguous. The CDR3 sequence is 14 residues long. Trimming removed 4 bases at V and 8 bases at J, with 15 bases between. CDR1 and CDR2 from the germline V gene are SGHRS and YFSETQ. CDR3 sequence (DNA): TGCGCCAGCAGCGGCCAATCTAAAGGGGAAAAACTGTTTTTT. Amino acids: CASSGQSKGEKLFF.

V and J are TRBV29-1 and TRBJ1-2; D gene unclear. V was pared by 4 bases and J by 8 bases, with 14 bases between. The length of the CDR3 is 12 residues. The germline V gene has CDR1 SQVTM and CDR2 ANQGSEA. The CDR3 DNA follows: TGCAGCGTTGGAGAGGGAAGCGGGGGCTACACCTTC. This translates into CSVGEGSGGYTF.

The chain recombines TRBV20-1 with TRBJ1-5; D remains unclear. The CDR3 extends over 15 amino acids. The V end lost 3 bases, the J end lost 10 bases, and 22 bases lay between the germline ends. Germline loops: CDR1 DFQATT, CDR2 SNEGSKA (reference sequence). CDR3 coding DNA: TGCAGTGCTAGTTACGGCGGCCCACCTCGTGAACCCCAGCATTTT. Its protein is CSASYGGPPREPQHF.